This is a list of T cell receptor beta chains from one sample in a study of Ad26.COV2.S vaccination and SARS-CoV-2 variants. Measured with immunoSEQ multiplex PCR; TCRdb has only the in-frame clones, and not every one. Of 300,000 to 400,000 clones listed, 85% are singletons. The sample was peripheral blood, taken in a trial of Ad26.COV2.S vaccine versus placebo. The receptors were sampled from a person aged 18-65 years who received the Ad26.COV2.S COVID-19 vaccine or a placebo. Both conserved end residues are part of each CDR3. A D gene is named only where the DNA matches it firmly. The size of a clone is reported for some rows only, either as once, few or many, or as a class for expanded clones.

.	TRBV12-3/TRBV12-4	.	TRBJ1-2	CASIGTYGGYTF	TGTGCCAGCATCGGGACCTACGGTGGCTACACCTTC
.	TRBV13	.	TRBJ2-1	CASSLVGGFNEQFF	TGTGCCAGCAGCTTGGTTGGGGGGTTCAATGAGCAGTTCTTC
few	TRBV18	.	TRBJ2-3	CASSPGTDTQYF	TGTGCCAGCTCACCTGGCACAGATACGCAGTATTTT
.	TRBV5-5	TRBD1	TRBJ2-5	CASSQPRGQVPETQYF	TGTGCCAGCAGCCAACCAAGGGGACAGGTACCAGAGACCCAGTACTTC
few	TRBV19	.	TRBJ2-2	CASSISPRTGELFF	TGTGCCAGTAGTATATCTCCGAGAACCGGGGAGCTGTTTTTT
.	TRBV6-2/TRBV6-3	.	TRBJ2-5	CASSFGGPQETQYF	TGTGCCAGCAGTTTCGGGGGACCTCAAGAGACCCAGTACTTC
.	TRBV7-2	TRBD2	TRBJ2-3	CASSLVGLAGSTSTDTQYF	TGTGCCAGCAGCTTAGTGGGACTAGCGGGTAGCACTAGCACAGATACGCAGTATTTT
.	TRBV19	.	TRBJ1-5	CASSIDYQPQHF	TGTGCCAGTAGTATAGATTATCAGCCCCAGCATTTT
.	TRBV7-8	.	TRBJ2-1	CASSREAPNEQFF	TGTGCCAGCAGCAGAGAAGCGCCCAATGAGCAGTTCTTC
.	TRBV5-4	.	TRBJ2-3	CASSFPGSTDTQYF	TGTGCCAGCAGCTTCCCGGGGAGCACAGATACGCAGTATTTT
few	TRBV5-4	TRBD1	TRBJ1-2	CASSSRTGSNYGYTF	TGTGCCAGCAGCTCCCGGACAGGGAGTAATTATGGCTACACCTTC
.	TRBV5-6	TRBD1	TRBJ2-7	CASSSTGTVNEQYF	TGTGCCAGCAGCTCAACCGGGACAGTGAACGAGCAGTACTTC
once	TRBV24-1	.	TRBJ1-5	CATSDNSGRLGNQPQHF	TGTGCCACCAGTGATAACTCTGGACGCCTGGGCAATCAGCCCCAGCATTTT
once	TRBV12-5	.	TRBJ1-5	CASGLSGASNQPQHF	TGTGCTAGTGGTTTGTCAGGGGCTAGTAATCAGCCCCAGCATTTT
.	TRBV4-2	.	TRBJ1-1	CASSQDLVRSGGTEAFF	TGTGCCAGCAGCCAAGATCTCGTGCGGTCAGGTGGCACTGAAGCTTTCTTT
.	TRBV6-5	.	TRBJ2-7	CASSLTGPYEQYF	TGTGCCAGCAGTTTGACAGGCCCCTACGAGCAGTACTTC
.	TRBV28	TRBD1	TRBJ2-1	CASSPTGFGYNEQFF	TGTGCCAGCAGCCCGACAGGGTTCGGCTACAATGAGCAGTTCTTC
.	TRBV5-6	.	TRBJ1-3	CASSLKTYSGNTIYF	TGTGCCAGCAGCTTGAAAACCTACTCTGGAAACACCATATATTTT
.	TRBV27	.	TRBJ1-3	CASSRTVSGNTIYF	TGTGCCAGCAGTCGGACGGTCTCTGGAAACACCATATATTTT
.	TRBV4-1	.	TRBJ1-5	CASSLRVGNQPQHF	TGCGCCAGCAGCCTCAGGGTTGGCAATCAGCCCCAGCATTTT
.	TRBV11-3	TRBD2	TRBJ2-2	CASSLVLAGGRTGELFF	TGTGCCAGCAGCTTAGTTCTAGCGGGGGGGCGTACCGGGGAGCTGTTTTTT
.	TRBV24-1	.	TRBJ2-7	CATSDSLSYEQYF	TGTGCCACCAGTGATTCCCTATCCTACGAGCAGTACTTC